The 2 T cell receptor beta chains below all came from one sample that was sequenced in a study of Ad26.COV2.S vaccination and SARS-CoV-2 variants. Assay used: immunoSEQ multiplex PCR; TCRdb lists only in-frame clones, some missing. Of about 440,000 clones in the sample, around 91% were seen once. Described treatment: roughly 19 received Ad26.COV2.S at low or high dose, single or two shots; about 5 received placebo; per-sample allocation not given. On day 63 after the first injection, vaccine and placebo recipients gave samples. Specimen: peripheral blood, collected in a trial of Ad26.COV2.S vaccine versus placebo. The receptors derive from a person between 18 and 65 years old who received the Ad26.COV2.S COVID-19 vaccine or a placebo.

The chain combines TRBV25-1 with TRBJ2-1; 8 positions agree with TRBD2. Per germline, CDR1 MGHDK and CDR2 SYGVNS. This CDR3 has 14 amino acids. With 7 bases clipped from V and 2 bases from J, the junction kept 4 bases outside the gene matches. The CDR3 loop is CASNGAGAYNEQFF. The CDR3 nucleotides are TGTGCCAGCAATGGAGCGGGAGCCTACAATGAGCAGTTCTTC.

The genes are TRBV15 and TRBJ2-7, with a weak D call TRBD1 (6 bases). V gave up 0 bases and J gave up 4 bases, with 16 bases separating them. The CDR3 has 16 residues. Germline CDR1 LNHNV, CDR2 YYDKDF (reference sequence). The CDR3 DNA reads TGTGCCACCAGCAGAGAGCTATCTGGGCAGGGGTACGAGCAGTACTTC. Translating it yields CATSRELSGQGYEQYF.